The rows below give T cell receptor beta chains drawn from one sample of a study of OX40 agonist ivuxolimab in advanced cancers. Sequencing was performed with immunoSEQ multiplex PCR; in TCRdb, only in-frame clones are kept and a portion is missing. The sample includes 99,000 or so clones, approximately 94% of them seen just once. Sequences were derived from CD4+ or CD8+ T cells sorted from blood, sampled in a trial of the OX40 agonist ivuxolimab. These receptors were collected from an adult with an advanced solid tumor such as melanoma, head and neck, liver or kidney cancer. Both conserved end residues are part of each CDR3. D genes are given only for firm matches. For some rows the clone size is stated as once, few or many, or as a class when expanded; others skip it.

clone_size	v_call	d_call	j_call	cdr3_aa	cdr3_nt
-	TRBV11-1	-	TRBJ2-1	CASSLAAANEQFF	TGTGCCAGCAGCTTAGCAGCAGCCAATGAGCAGTTCTTC
-	TRBV29-1	-	TRBJ2-1	CSVEQGQLNEQFF	TGCAGCGTTGAACAAGGCCAACTCAATGAGCAGTTCTTC
-	TRBV7-9	TRBD2	TRBJ2-1	CASSFPEREGRGNEQFF	TGTGCCAGCAGCTTCCCTGAGCGGGAGGGCCGCGGGAATGAGCAGTTCTTC
-	TRBV7-3	-	TRBJ1-2	CASSPAGDYGYTF	TGTGCCAGCAGCCCCGCGGGGGACTATGGCTACACCTTC
-	TRBV11-2	TRBD2	TRBJ2-5	CASSSGGAEETQYF	TGTGCCAGCAGCTCCGGGGGGGCGGAAGAGACCCAGTACTTC
-	TRBV13	-	TRBJ1-6	CASSPGSSYNSPLHF	TGTGCCAGCAGCCCAGGGAGCTCCTATAATTCACCCCTCCACTTT
-	TRBV7-6	TRBD2	TRBJ2-7	CASSLGGGGPYEQYF	TGTGCCAGCAGCTTAGGCGGGGGAGGGCCCTACGAGCAGTACTTC
-	TRBV5-4	TRBD1	TRBJ2-7	CASSYGGFEDRVYEQYF	TGTGCCAGCAGCTATGGAGGTTTCGAGGACAGGGTCTACGAGCAGTACTTC
-	TRBV25-1	-	TRBJ2-1	CASVRDPNNEQFF	TGTGCCAGCGTTCGGGACCCCAACAATGAGCAGTTCTTC
once	TRBV30	-	TRBJ1-1	CAWGTGPLNTEAFF	TGTGCCTGGGGTACGGGACCGCTGAACACTGAAGCTTTCTTT